The TCR beta chain described here comes from a study of CD8+ T cells in alopecia areata. The study's findings and limits: It was lesional scalp, especially alopecia totalis/universalis, that showed higher clonality than normal scalp. Tofacitinib significantly lowered scalp clonality and expanded CD8+ clones among the top 100. While patients received tofacitinib, many expanded lesional clones remained present in scalp and blood.

Sequencing templates came from extracted RNA that was reverse transcribed into cDNA. Measured with immunoSEQ multiplex PCR; TCRdb has only the in-frame clones, and not every one. Of a few hundred thousand clones listed, about two fifths are singletons. This clone was seen at least ten times. Its antigen is not identified. The V end lost 4 bases, the J end lost 6 bases, and 17 bases lay between the germline ends. The germline gives CDR1 SGHRS, CDR2 YFSETQ. CDR3 length equals 15 residues. As for treatment: oral pan-JAK inhibitor, 5-10 mg twice daily. Alopecia areata patients provided lesional scalp punch biopsies and peripheral blood.

This chain connects TRBV5-1 to TRBJ2-1; tentatively, D is TRBD2 (6 bases). The source material was CD4+ T cells sorted from blood, sampled at approximately week 30, from a patient treated with tofacitinib. The receptor comes from a human donor with alopecia areata. The CDR3 region is CASSLSPGGANEQFF. CDR3 bases: TGCGCCAGCAGCCTTAGCCCCGGGGGAGCCAATGAGCAGTTCTTC.